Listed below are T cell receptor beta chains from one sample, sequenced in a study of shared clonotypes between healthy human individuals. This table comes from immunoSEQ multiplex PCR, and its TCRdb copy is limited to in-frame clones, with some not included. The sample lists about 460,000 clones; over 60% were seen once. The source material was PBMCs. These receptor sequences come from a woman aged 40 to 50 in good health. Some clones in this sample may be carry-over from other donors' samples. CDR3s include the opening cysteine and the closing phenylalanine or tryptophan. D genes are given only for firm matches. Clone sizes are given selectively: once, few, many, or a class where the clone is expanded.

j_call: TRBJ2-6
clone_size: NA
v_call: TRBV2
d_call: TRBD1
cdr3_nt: TGTGCCAGCAGTGCGGGGACAGGGGGCTCTGGGGCCAACGTCCTGACTTTC
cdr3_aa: CASSAGTGGSGANVLTF

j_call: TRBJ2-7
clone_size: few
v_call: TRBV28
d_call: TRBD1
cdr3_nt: TGTGCCAGCAGTTTCCTCCCAACAGGGGACGAGCAGTACTTC
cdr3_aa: CASSFLPTGDEQYF

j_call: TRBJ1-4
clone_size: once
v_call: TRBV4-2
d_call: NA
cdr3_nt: TGTGCCAGCAGCCAAGACCGGGGAGAAAAACTGTTTTTT
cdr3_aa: CASSQDRGEKLFF

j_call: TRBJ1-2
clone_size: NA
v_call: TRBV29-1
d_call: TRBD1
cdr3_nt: TGCAGCGTCAAGGGACAGGGGGCAAACATAGGCTACACCTTC
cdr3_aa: CSVKGQGANIGYTF

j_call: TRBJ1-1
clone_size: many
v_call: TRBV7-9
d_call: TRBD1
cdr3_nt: TGTGCCAGCAGCTTATGGGACGGACAGGGGAGAACTTTCTTT
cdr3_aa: CASSLWDGQGRTFF

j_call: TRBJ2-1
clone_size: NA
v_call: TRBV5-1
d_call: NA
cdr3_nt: TGCGCCAGCAGCTTGGGTGGGGTTAATGAGCAGTTCTTC
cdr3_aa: CASSLGGVNEQFF

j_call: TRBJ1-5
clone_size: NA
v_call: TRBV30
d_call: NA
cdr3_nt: TGTGCCTGGAGCTATGACAGTAATCAGCCCCAGCATTTT
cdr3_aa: CAWSYDSNQPQHF

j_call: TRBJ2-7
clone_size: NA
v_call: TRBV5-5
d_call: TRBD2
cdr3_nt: TGTGCCAGCAGCTTGGGGACTAGCGGGATTGGCTACGAGCAGTACTTC
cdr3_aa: CASSLGTSGIGYEQYF

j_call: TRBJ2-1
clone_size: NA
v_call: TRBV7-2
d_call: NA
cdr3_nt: TGTGCCAGCATCCCCCCAGCATACAATGAGCAGTTCTTC
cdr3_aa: CASIPPAYNEQFF

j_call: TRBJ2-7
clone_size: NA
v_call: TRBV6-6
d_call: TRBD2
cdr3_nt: TGTGCCAGCAGCGGTCTTAGCGGGAGTTCTGACGAGCAGTACTTC
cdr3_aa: CASSGLSGSSDEQYF

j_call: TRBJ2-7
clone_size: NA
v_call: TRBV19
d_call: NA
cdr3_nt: TGTGCCAGTAGTATAGATTACCGGGGGTCTTACGAGCAGTACTTC
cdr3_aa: CASSIDYRGSYEQYF

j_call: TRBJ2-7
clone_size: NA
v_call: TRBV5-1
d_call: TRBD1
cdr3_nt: TGCGCCAGCAGTCGGGACAGGGGCCCCTACGAGCAGTACTTC
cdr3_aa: CASSRDRGPYEQYF

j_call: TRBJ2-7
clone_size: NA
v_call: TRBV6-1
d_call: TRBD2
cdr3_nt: TGTGCCAGCAGTGAAAATGCGGGAGGGTACGACGAGCAGTACTTC
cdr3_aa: CASSENAGGYDEQYF

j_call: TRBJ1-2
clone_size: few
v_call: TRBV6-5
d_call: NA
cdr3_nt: TGTGCCAGCAGTTACGGCTATGGCTACACCTTC
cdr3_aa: CASSYGYGYTF

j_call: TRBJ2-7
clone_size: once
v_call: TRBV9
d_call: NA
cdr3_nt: TGTGCCAGCAGCGATCACCCGGCGGGCCTCGGGAACTCCTACGAGCAGTACTTC
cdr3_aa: CASSDHPAGLGNSYEQYF

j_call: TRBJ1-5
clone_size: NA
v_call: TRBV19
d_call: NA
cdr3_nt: TGTGCCAGCCGGGACGGATATCAGCCCCAGCATTTT
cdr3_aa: CASRDGYQPQHF

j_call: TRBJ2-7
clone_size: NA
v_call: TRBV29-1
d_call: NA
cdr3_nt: TGCAGCGTTGGAGAACGGGACAATCCGTACTTC
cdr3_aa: CSVGERDNPYF

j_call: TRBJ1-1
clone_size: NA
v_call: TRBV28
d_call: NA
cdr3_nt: TGTGCCAGCAGCATAGCAAGGGAGAACACTGAAGCTTTCTTT
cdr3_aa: CASSIARENTEAFF

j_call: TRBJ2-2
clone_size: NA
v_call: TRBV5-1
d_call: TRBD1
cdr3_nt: TGCGCCAGCGGCCCGGGGACAGGGGCGAACACCGGGGAGCTGTTTTTT
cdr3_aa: CASGPGTGANTGELFF

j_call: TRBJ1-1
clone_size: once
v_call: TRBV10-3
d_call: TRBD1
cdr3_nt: TGTGCCATCAGATACGGGACAGGGTGGCACACTGAAGCTTTCTTT
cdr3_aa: CAIRYGTGWHTEAFF

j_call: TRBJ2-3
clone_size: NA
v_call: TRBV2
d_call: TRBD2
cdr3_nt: TGTGCCAGCAGTGAAGAAGCGGGAGGGCCTCAAGATACGCAGTATTTT
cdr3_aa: CASSEEAGGPQDTQYF

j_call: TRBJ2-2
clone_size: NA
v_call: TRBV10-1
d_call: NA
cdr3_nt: TGCGCCAGCAGTGAGTCAGGGGTCACCGGGGAGCTGTTTTTT
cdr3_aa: CASSESGVTGELFF

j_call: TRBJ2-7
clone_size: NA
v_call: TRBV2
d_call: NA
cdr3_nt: TGTGCCAGCAGGTTGGGACTCCCCTACGAGCAGTACTTC
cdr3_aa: CASRLGLPYEQYF

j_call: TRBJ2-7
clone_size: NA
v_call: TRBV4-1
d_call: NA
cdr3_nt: TGCGCCAGCAGCCAAGATCGGGACAAAGCCTACGAGCAGTGCTTC
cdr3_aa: CASSQDRDKAYEQCF

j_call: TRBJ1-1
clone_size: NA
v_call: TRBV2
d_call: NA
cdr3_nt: TGTGCCAGCAGTGAAGACATTTTCACTGAAGCTTTCTTT
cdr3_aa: CASSEDIFTEAFF

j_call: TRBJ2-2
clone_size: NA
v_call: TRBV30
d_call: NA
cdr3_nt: TGTGCCTGGACCCTGTGGGCGGGCCTAAACACCGGGGAGCTGTTTTTT
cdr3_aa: CAWTLWAGLNTGELFF

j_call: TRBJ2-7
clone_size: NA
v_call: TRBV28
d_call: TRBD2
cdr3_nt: TGTGCCAGCAGTTTACCGGGAGGGCCTGGGGAGCAGTACTTC
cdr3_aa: CASSLPGGPGEQYF

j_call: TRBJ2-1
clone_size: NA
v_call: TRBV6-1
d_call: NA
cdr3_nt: TGTGCCAGCAGGGGTGACAGGCCATACAATGAGCAGTTCTTC
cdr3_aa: CASRGDRPYNEQFF

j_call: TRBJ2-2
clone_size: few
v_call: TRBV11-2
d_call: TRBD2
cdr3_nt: TGTGCCAGCACCCCGAGGGGAGGGCTGGGCGGGGAGCTGTTTTTT
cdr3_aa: CASTPRGGLGGELFF

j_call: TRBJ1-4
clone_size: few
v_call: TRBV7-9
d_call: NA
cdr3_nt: TGTGCCAGCAGCCTAAGCGGGGAAAAACTGTTTTTT
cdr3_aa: CASSLSGEKLFF

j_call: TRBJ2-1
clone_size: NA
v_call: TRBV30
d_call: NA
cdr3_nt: TGTGCCTGGAGGGGGGACTTATACAATGAGCAGTTCTTC
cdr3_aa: CAWRGDLYNEQFF

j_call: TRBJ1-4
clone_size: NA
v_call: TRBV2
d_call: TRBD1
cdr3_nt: TGTGCCAGCAGTGGGACGACAGGGTACCGGGAAAAACTGTTTTTT
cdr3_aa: CASSGTTGYREKLFF

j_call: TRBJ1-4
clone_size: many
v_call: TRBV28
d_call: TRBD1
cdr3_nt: TGTGCCAGCCGGACAGGCACTAATGAAAAACTGTTTTTT
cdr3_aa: CASRTGTNEKLFF

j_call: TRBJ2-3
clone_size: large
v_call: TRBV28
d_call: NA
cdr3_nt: TGTGCCAGCAGCGGACAGCACTCCCAGTATTTT
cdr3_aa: CASSGQHSQYF

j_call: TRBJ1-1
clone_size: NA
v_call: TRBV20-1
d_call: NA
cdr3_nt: TGCAGTGCTATCATGAACACTGAAGCTTTCTTT
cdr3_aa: CSAIMNTEAFF

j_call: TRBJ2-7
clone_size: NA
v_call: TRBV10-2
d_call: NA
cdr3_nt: TGCGCCAGCAGGGATGCCGGGAGCTCCTACGAGCAGTACTTC
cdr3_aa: CASRDAGSSYEQYF

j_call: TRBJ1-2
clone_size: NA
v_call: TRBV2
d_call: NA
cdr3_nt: TGTGCCAGCAGTGCCGGGGATTCCTATGGCTACACCTTC
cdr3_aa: CASSAGDSYGYTF

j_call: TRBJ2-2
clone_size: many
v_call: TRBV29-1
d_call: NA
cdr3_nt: TGCAGCGCCCAACCCAGGGGTGGAACCGGGGAGCTGTTTTTT
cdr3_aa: CSAQPRGGTGELFF

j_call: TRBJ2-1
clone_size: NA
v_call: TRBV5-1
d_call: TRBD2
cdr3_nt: TGCGCCAGCAGCTTGGGTCCGCTAGCGGGAGCGGTAGATGAGCAGTTCTTC
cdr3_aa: CASSLGPLAGAVDEQFF

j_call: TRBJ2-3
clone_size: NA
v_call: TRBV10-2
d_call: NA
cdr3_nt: TGCGCCAGCAGTGAGTCGTTTTTCACAGATACGCAGTATTTT
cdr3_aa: CASSESFFTDTQYF

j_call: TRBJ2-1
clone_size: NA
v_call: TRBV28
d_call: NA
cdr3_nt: TGTGCCAGCAGGGGGACTCTCTCGGGAAATGAGCAGTTCTTC
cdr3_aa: CASRGTLSGNEQFF

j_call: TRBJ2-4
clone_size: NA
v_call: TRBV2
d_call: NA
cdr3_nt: TGTGCCAGCAGCGGGACACCATTAGCCAAAAACATTCAGTACTTC
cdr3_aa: CASSGTPLAKNIQYF

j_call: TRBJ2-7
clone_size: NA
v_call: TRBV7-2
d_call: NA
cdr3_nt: TGTGCCAGCAGCTTAGTGGGGGTAGGGGTTTACGAGCAGTACTTC
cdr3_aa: CASSLVGVGVYEQYF

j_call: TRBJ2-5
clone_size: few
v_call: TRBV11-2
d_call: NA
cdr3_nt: TGTGCCAGCAGCCTAGAGAGGGGGCAAGAGACCCAGTACTTC
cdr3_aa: CASSLERGQETQYF

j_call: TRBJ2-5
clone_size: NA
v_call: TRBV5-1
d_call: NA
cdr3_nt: TGCGCCAGCAGCCCTGGACTAGGGGGGAAGACCCAGTACTTC
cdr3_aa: CASSPGLGGKTQYF

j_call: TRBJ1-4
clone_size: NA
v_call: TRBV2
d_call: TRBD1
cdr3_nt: TGTGCCACCACGAGGACAGGGCGGGGAGGTAATGAAAAACTGTTTTTT
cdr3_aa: CATTRTGRGGNEKLFF

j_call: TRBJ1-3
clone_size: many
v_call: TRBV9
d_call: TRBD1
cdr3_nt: TGTGCCAGCAGCGTTAGGGGGACAGGCTCTGGAAACACCATATATTTT
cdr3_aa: CASSVRGTGSGNTIYF

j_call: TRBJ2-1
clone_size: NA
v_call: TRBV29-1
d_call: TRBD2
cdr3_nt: TGCAGCGTTGATCCGGTAGCGGGGAATGAGCAGTTCTTC
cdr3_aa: CSVDPVAGNEQFF

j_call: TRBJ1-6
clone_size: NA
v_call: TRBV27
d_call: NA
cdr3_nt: TGTGCCAGCAGTTTCTTTTCGACAGGAGTTAATTCACCCCTCCACTTT
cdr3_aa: CASSFFSTGVNSPLHF

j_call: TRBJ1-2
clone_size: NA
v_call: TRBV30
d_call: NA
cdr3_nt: TGTGCCTGGAGTTTCCAGGGCTCCAGCGAGGGCTACACCTTC
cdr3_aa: CAWSFQGSSEGYTF